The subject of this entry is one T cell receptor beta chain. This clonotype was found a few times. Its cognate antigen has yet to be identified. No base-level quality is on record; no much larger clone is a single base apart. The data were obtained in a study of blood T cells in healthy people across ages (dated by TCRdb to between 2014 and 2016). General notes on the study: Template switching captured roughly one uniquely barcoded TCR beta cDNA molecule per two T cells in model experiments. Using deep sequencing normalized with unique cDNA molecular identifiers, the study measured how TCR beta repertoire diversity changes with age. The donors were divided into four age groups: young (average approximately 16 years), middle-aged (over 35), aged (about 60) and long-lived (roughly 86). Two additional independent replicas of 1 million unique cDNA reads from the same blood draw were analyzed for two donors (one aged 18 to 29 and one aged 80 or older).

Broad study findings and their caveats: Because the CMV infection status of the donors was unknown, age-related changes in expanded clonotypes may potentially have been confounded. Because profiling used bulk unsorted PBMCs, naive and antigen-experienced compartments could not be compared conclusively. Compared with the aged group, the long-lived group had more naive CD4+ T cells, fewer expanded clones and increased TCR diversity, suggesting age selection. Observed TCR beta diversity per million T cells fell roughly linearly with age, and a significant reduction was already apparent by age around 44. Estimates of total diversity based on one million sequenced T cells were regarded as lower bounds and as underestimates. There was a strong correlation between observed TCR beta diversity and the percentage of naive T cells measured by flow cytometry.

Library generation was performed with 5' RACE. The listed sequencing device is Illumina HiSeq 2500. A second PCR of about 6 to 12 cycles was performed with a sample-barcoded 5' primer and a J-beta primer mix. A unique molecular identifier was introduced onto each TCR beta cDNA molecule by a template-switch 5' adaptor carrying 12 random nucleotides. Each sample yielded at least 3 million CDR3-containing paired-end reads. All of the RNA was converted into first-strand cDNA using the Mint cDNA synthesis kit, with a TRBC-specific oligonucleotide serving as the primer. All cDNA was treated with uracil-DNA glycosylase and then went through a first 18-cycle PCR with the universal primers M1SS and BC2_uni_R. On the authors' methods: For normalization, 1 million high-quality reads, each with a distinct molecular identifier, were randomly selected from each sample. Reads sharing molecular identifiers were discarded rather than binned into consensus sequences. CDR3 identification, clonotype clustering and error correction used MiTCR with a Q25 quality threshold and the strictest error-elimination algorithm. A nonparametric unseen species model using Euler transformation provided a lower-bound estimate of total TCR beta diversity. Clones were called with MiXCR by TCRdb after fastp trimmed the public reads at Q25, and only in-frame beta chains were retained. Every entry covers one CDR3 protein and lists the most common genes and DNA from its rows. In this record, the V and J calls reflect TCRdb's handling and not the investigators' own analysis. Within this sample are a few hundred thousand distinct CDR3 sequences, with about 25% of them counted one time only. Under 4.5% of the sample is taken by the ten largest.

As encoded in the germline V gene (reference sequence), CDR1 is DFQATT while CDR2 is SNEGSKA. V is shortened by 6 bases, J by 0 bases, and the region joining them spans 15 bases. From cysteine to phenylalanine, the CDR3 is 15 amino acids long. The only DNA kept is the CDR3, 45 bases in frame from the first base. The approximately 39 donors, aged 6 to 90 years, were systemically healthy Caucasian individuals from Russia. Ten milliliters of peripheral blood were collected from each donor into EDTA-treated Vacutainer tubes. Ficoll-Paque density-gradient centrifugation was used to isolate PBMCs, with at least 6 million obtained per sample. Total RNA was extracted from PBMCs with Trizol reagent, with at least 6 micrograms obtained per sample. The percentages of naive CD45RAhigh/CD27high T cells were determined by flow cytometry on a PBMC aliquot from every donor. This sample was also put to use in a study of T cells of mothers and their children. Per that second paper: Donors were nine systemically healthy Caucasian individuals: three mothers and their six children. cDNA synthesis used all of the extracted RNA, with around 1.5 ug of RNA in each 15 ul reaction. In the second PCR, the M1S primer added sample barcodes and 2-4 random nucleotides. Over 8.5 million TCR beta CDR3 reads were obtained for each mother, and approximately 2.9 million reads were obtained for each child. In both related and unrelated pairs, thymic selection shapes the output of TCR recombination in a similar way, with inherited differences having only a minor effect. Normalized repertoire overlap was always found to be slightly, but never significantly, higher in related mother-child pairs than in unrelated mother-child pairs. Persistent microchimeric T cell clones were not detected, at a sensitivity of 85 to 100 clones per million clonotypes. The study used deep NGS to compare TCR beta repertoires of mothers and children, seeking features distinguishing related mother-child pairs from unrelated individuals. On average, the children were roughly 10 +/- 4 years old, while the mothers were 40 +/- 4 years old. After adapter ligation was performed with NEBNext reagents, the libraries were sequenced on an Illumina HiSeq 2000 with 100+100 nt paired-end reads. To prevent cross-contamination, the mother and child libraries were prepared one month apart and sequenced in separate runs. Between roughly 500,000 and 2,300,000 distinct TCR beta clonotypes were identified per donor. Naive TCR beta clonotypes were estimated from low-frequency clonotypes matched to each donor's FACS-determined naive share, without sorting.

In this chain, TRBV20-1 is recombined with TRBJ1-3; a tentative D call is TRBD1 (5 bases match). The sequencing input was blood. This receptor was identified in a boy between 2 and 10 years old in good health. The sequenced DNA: TGCAGTGCCGGCAGAGGGGACCCCTCTGGAAACACCATATATTTT. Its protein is CSAGRGDPSGNTIYF.